These 5 T cell receptor beta chains originate from one sample sequenced in a study of memory CD4+ T cells and cytomegalovirus serostatus. The sort gate was single viable CD3+CD4+CD8-CD45RO+ cells for memory CD4+ T cells. Assay: immunoSEQ multiplex PCR; the TCRdb copy retains only in-frame clones and omits some. The sample comprises 55,000 to 60,000 clones, roughly 81% of which are singletons, and 0.8% to 1.2% rests with the top ten. The source material was memory CD4+ T cells from blood. The receptor set was obtained from an adult in good health and CMV-seronegative.

The V call is TRBV28, the J call TRBJ2-6, with D possibly TRBD1 on 6 matching bases. CDR3 length: 17 residues. From germline, CDR1 is MDHEN and CDR2 SYDVKM. The ends were cut back, 9 bases at V and 0 bases at J, with 18 bases in the middle. CDR3 loop: CASLSGTPYSGANVLTF. CDR3 nucleotides: TGTGCCAGTCTGTCCGGGACACCGTACTCTGGGGCCAACGTCCTGACTTTC.

Concerning this clone: The same CDR3 arises from other DNA sequences in this sample as well. V usage is TRBV18 and J usage is TRBJ2-1, with 8 bases lining up with TRBD2. The trim removed 2 bases at V and 2 bases at J, leaving 5 bases unmatched. The CDR3 is 16 residues long. Germline V gene data show CDR1 as KGHSH and CDR2 as LQKENI. The CDR3 sequence: CASSPGAGVTYNEQFF. The DNA of the CDR3 is TGTGCCAGCTCACCAGGAGCGGGAGTCACCTACAATGAGCAGTTCTTC. Based on the CDR3 plus reference TRBV18 and TRBJ2-1, the full variable domain is NAGVMQNPRHLVRRRGQEARLRCSPMKGHSHVYWYRQLPEEGLKFMVYLQKENIIDESGMPKERFSAEFPKEGPSILRIQQVVRGDSAAYFCASSPGAGVTYNEQFFGPGTRLTVL.

The chain is built from TRBV6-6 and TRBJ1-2, with 7 bases fitting TRBD1. The germline V gene encodes CDR1 MNHNY and CDR2 SVGAGI (reference sequence). Losses at the gene ends were 2 bases for V and 6 bases for J; bases not matched to a gene: 3. The CDR3 spans 13 residues. The CDR3 DNA reads as TGTGCCAGCAGTTACCTAGGACAGGATGGCTACACCTTC. Protein sequence: CASSYLGQDGYTF.

The V gene is TRBV4-2, the J gene TRBJ2-2; 7 bases are a match to TRBD2. The CDR3 totals 16 residues. CDR1 and CDR2 from the germline V gene are LGHNA and YNFKEQ. The J segment lost 5 bases and the V segment lost 0 bases, leaving 6 bases of the junction unmatched. The chain's CDR3 is CASSQDGGGYTGELFF. CDR3 DNA sequence: TGTGCCAGCAGCCAAGACGGGGGAGGGTATACCGGGGAGCTGTTTTTT.

The CDR3 sequence: CASSPRQGARYGYTF. The CDR3 bases are TGTGCCAGCAGCCCTAGACAGGGGGCTAGGTATGGCTACACCTTC. The J gene is TRBJ1-2, the V gene TRBV7-8; 10 nucleotides align to TRBD1. The CDR3 consists of 15 residues. V was clipped by 5 bases and J by 5 bases; unmatched bases: 8. CDR1 SGHVS and CDR2 FQNEAQ come from the germline V gene.